This T cell receptor beta chain was found in a study of T cell responses to AZD1222 COVID-19 vaccine. Whole-study results and caveats: Possibly, clonal diversity was underestimated; donors were largely white British and included more females. Among vaccine-associated CD4 TCRs, coverage spanned spike, with dominance at 160-218 and 743-854. Reports indicate that nearly half of spike-specific TCRs are directed at unmutated variant regions. Spike-specific TCR breadth and depth were elevated following two AZD1222 doses.

In the case of this clone: What it binds is not known.

This CDR3 region has 15 residues. Trimming left V 1 base short and J 2 bases short, with 11 bases between. Looked up from germline, CDR1 is SEHNR and CDR2 is FQNEAQ (reference sequence). Using immunoSEQ multiplex PCR, the repertoire was profiled, and TCRdb retains in-frame clones only, with some absent. The sample lists roughly 50,000 clones, approximately 86% seen once, with around 6.5% in the top ten. The chain uses TRBV7-9 and TRBJ1-1, with D hard to call. The origin of this receptor is an adult who received the AZD1222 COVID-19 vaccine. Source: peripheral blood, taken 28 days after the second AZD1222 dose. The CDR3 region is CASSLVIGINTEAFF. CDR3 nucleotide sequence: TGTGCCAGCAGCTTAGTCATAGGGATAAACACTGAAGCTTTCTTT.